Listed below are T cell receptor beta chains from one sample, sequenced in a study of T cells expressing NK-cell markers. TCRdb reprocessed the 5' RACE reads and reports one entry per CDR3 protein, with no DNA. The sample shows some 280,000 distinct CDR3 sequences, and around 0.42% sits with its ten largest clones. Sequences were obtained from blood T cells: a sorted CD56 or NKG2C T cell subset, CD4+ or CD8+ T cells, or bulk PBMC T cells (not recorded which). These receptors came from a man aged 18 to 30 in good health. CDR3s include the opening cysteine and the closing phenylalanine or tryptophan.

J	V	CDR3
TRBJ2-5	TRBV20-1	CSAKIAGGLQETQYF
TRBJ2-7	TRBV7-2	CASTPPGTGAYEQYF
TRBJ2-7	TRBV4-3	CASSQDGARVFEQYF
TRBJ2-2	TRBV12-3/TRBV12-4	CASGTRREGGTGELFF
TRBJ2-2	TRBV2	CASSARAGPTGELFF
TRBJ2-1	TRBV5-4	CASSLAGKRSYNEQFF
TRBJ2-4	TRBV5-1	CASSPGQGQGTDIQYF
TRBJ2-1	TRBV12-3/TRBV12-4	CASSENYNEQFF
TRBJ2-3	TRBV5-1	CASSLASLAGEQYF
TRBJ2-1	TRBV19	CASSIQGEEYNEQFF
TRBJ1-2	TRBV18	CASSNLQGYGYTF
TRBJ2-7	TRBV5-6	CASTSARGDSKYEQYF
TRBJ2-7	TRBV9	CASSEQPGGDEQYF
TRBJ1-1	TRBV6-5	CASATRGQNTEAFF
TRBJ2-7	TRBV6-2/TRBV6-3	CASSYSRLAGRSYEQYF
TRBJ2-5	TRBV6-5	CASKLAGLETQYF
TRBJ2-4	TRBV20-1	CSARAGQERIQYF
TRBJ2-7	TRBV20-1	CSARDPWDRSYEQYF
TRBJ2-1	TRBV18	CASSPVREGVNEQFF
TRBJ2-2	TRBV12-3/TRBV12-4	CASRGQWRELFF
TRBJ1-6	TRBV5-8	CASSVYLRGLDSPLHF
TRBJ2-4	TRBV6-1	CASRGVGKNIQYF
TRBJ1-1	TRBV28	CASSTTPGITEAFF
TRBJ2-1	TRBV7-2	CASSLARREQFF
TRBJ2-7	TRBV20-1	CSARDQSLAYEQYF
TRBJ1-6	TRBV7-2	CASSFGSLNNSPLHF
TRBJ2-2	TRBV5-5	CASSATGERGGELFF
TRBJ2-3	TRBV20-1	CSAYLTAEQGGTDTQYF
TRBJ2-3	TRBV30	CACTGRRTNTQYF
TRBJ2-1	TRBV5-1	CASGPAGKYNEQFF
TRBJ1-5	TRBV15	CATSRPGQGNQPQHF
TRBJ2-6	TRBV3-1	CASSPSPGAGANVLTF
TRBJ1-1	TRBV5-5	CASSRYRADLNTEAFF
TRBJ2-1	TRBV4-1	CASSQVAAGGRNEQFF
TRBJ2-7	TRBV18	CASSPPGQGPYEQYF
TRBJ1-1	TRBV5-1	CASSLEGTGHTEAFF
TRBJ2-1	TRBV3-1	CASSQDPAGRYNEQFF
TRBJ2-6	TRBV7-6	CASSSAPIGTGFYAGANVLTF
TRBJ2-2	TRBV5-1	CASSFQGQPNTGELFF
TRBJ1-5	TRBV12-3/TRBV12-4	CASSLYREGGQPQHF
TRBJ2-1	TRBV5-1	CASSLAPSGGRNEQFF
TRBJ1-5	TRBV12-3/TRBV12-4	CASSLIGRGDSNQPQHF
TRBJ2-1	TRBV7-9	CATGTGGLPTHNEQFF
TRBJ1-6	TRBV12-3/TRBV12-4	CASSSGGGQRNSPLHF
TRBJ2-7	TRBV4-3	CASSRSHGGGEQYF
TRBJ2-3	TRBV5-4	CASSLALASGSRTDTQYF
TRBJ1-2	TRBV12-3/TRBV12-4	CASRAGHGYTF
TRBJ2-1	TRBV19	CASSINRGLNEQFF
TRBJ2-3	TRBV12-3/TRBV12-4	CASISGRSTDTQYF
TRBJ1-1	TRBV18	CASSPPGVYTEAFF